This T cell receptor beta chain originates from a study of patients and donors after allogeneic stem cell transplantation. V shed 6 bases and J 2 bases; nucleotides not matched to a gene: 8. The CDR3 covers 16 residues. Each CDR3 protein is one row after TCRdb ran MiXCR on the RT-PCR reads. The sample has under 170,000 distinct CDR3 sequences, about a third seen once. The sequence came from a human donor who was either an allogeneic HSCT recipient or a stem cell or donor lymphocyte infusion donor (not recorded which). It is not recorded whose cells these are; they may come from a transplant donor. Sequenced material: blood, either unsorted or a sorted T cell fraction (not recorded which). The chain couples TRBV12-3 or TRBV12-4 to TRBJ1-5, with TRBD1 identical over 9 bases. The CDR3 sequence: CASSRTTGGGNQPQHF. DNA for the CDR3: TGTGCCAGCAGCCGAACCACAGGGGGCGGCAATCAGCCCCAGCATTTT.